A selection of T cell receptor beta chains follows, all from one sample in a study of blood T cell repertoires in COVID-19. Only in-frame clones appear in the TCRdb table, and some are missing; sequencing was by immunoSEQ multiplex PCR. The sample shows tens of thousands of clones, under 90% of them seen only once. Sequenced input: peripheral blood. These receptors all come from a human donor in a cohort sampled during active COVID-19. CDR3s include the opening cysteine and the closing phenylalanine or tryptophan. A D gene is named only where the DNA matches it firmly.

CASRLAELRTDTQYF,TRBV2,TRBJ2-3,TRBD2
CASSYSTGNYGYTF,TRBV6-6,TRBJ1-2,NA
CASSVQGYEQYF,TRBV5-1,TRBJ2-7,NA
CASQDRAPPPYGYTF,TRBV5-1,TRBJ1-2,TRBD1
CAWRTGTNTGELFF,TRBV30,TRBJ2-2,NA
CASSGWRGQGNGQPQHF,TRBV28,TRBJ1-5,TRBD1
CASSSRGAMNTEAFF,TRBV9,TRBJ1-1,NA
CASSPFAWSSYEQYF,TRBV3-1/TRBV3-2,TRBJ2-7,NA
CASRRGQGAMNTEAFF,TRBV27,TRBJ1-1,TRBD1
CASSLGTISYEQYF,TRBV5-1,TRBJ2-7,NA
CASRNLGQGNYEQYF,TRBV3-1/TRBV3-2,TRBJ2-7,TRBD1
CSAQRAYEQYF,TRBV20-1,TRBJ2-7,NA
CASSFRGLRVTEAFF,TRBV6-2/TRBV6-3,TRBJ1-1,TRBD1
CASGDRESEQFF,TRBV28,TRBJ2-1,TRBD1
CASSYSGLGQYF,TRBV28,TRBJ2-7,NA
CASSLQAGAPYEQYF,TRBV28,TRBJ2-7,NA
CATSGGGKETQYF,TRBV24-1,TRBJ2-5,NA
CASRLLLGQPQHF,TRBV6-6,TRBJ1-5,NA
CASRNRQGGNQPQHF,TRBV19,TRBJ1-5,TRBD1
CASSSGQGDYGYTF,TRBV7-9,TRBJ1-2,TRBD1
CASSQDPGQIYEQYF,TRBV4-2,TRBJ2-7,NA
CASSAVGSGSPKQYF,TRBV11-2,TRBJ2-7,TRBD2
CASSLLRAGGEQYF,TRBV28,TRBJ2-7,NA
CASSLGGQFNYEQYF,TRBV28,TRBJ2-7,TRBD1
CASNHAGGGTEAFF,TRBV5-6,TRBJ1-1,TRBD1
CASSPDRGIYEQYF,TRBV7-8,TRBJ2-7,TRBD1
CAISEGLAGGETQYF,TRBV10-3,TRBJ2-5,TRBD2
CASSLAPAGGPGQQETQYF,TRBV5-1,TRBJ2-5,TRBD2
CASSSRAGGPGTYEQYF,TRBV5-4,TRBJ2-7,TRBD2
CASSVGRGREAFF,TRBV5-6,TRBJ1-1,NA
CASSVAGTSGLWQYF,TRBV28,TRBJ2-7,TRBD2
CASRLAVSTGELFF,TRBV19,TRBJ2-2,TRBD2
CSASLSAGEKTQYF,TRBV20-1,TRBJ2-5,NA
CASSLSTRQGAGYTF,TRBV27,TRBJ1-2,TRBD1
CASSLAGRDYEQYF,TRBV5-4,TRBJ2-7,NA
CASSSRGGEYGYTF,TRBV28,TRBJ1-2,NA
CASRFGQISYEQYF,TRBV28,TRBJ2-7,NA
CASRDRDRGGYTF,TRBV6-5,TRBJ1-2,TRBD1
CASSLVGQVNTGELFF,TRBV18,TRBJ2-2,TRBD1
CASSQDRPYEQYF,TRBV4-1,TRBJ2-7,NA
CASNRLAEGYEQYF,TRBV2,TRBJ2-7,TRBD2
CASSVDGSGQYEKLFF,TRBV9,TRBJ1-4,NA
CASSQDSSANYGYTF,TRBV3-1/TRBV3-2,TRBJ1-2,NA
CASSTILRQAIYEQYF,TRBV19,TRBJ2-7,NA
CASSLPGTGKDQPQHF,TRBV28,TRBJ1-5,TRBD1
CASSKQTGNYGYTF,TRBV6-5,TRBJ1-2,NA
CASSLGSYQPQHF,TRBV3-1/TRBV3-2,TRBJ1-5,NA
CASSLAGYSYEQYF,TRBV28,TRBJ2-7,TRBD2
CASSPGSGYQETQYF,TRBV18,TRBJ2-5,NA
CASSYYLTGGVNGYTF,TRBV6-6,TRBJ1-2,TRBD1
CASSRGQLAGGPGEQYF,TRBV18,TRBJ2-7,TRBD2
CAWSVGGNQPQHF,TRBV30,TRBJ1-5,NA
CASSFGEEKLFF,TRBV28,TRBJ1-4,NA
CASSRDRGETQYF,TRBV3-1/TRBV3-2,TRBJ2-5,TRBD1
CASSQVLRNTEAFF,TRBV4-1,TRBJ1-1,NA
CASSYGDRLSSYEQYF,TRBV6-5,TRBJ2-7,TRBD1
CASSLGQGMERGYTF,TRBV7-9,TRBJ1-2,TRBD1